The clone carrying this T cell receptor (beta chain) has only a few counts. Antigen specificity is unknown. Sequence at one end of the junction differs from germline and may be a read error. Both iRepertoire HTBI primers and Arm-PCR of CDR3 regions were used to build the TCR beta libraries. In the original processing: Segment identification across samples yielded around 64 TRBV and fewer than 15 TRBJ segments. TCRdb fed the multiplex PCR reads into MiXCR, producing one record per CDR3 protein. The authors' filters were not applied to this entry. The sample has a few hundred thousand distinct CDR3 sequences; 13% are singletons. Time point meaning: newly diagnosed GD, antithyroid drugs for less than 3 months. With RNA extracted from PBMCs as input, the TCR library was made. This sample stems from a study of regulatory T cells in long-lasting Graves disease. From germline, CDR1 is DFQATT and CDR2 SNEGSKA (reference sequence). The CDR3 has 14 residues.

Study-level results: More public clonotypes were shared by persistent patients (about 3,000) than by new patients (approximately 1,000). Since the sample size was small, accuracy may have been reduced.

Separately, the same data were catalogued under a study of T cells in Graves' hyperthyroidism and ophthalmopathy. That work adds: The HTBI primer set served for first-round RT-PCR of the TCR CDR3.

This chain connects TRBV20-1 to TRBJ2-7, with 9 bases that match TRBD1. The TCR originated in a man aged 25 to 40 with Graves disease. Sequenced here: peripheral blood mononuclear cells (PBMCs), sampled at new diagnosis, from a patient treated with antithyroid drugs. The CDR3 here is CSARDGTGNYEQCF. DNA of the CDR3: TGCAGTGCTAGAGATGGGACAGGGAATTACGAGCAGTGCTTC.